This is a list of T cell receptor beta chains from one sample in a study of blood T cells in healthy people across ages. TCRdb independently ran MiXCR on the 5' RACE reads; one entry per CDR3 protein. This table holds about 1.4 million distinct CDR3 sequences, around 55% found once. The sample comprised blood. The receptors come from a man aged 18 to 29 in good health. CDR3s include the opening cysteine and the closing phenylalanine or tryptophan. The order of the fields is D gene, V gene, clone size, J gene, CDR3 protein, CDR3 DNA. The D gene is left open where the match is weak. Some rows mark clone size as missing; the rest say once, few, many or name a class of expanded clone.

NA	TRBV7-9	NA	TRBJ2-1	CASSLALARNEQFF	TGTGCCAGCAGCTTAGCGCTAGCGAGAAATGAGCAGTTCTTC
TRBD1	TRBV10-3	NA	TRBJ2-6	CAIEIETGSGANVLTF	TGTGCCATCGAGATTGAGACAGGGTCTGGGGCCAACGTCCTGACTTTC
NA	TRBV4-3	NA	TRBJ2-1	CASSQDRPYTYNEQFF	TGCGCCAGCAGCCAAGACCGCCCCTATACCTACAATGAGCAGTTCTTC
NA	TRBV4-3	NA	TRBJ1-2	CASSQVARAGGYTF	TGCGCCAGCAGCCAAGTGGCGAGGGCGGGGGGCTACACCTTC
NA	TRBV7-2	NA	TRBJ1-1	CASSSAGQGDAFF	TGTGCCAGCAGCAGCGCGGGACAAGGGGACGCTTTCTTT
NA	TRBV5-1	NA	TRBJ1-1	CASSSLRVSNTEAFF	TGCGCCAGCAGCTCTCTCAGGGTTTCGAACACTGAAGCTTTCTTT
NA	TRBV30	NA	TRBJ2-5	CAWEVETQYF	TGTGCCTGGGAGGTGGAGACCCAGTACTTC
NA	TRBV11-2	NA	TRBJ1-1	CASSLASGAEAFF	TGTGCCAGCAGCTTAGCATCAGGGGCTGAAGCTTTCTTT
NA	TRBV5-6	NA	TRBJ2-7	CASSSSTDSSSHEQYF	TGTGCCAGCAGCTCTTCCACGGACAGCTCGTCCCACGAGCAGTACTTC
TRBD2	TRBV5-1	NA	TRBJ2-1	CASRFSGSPPNEQFF	TGCGCCAGCAGGTTCAGCGGGAGTCCCCCTAATGAGCAGTTCTTC
TRBD1	TRBV12-3/TRBV12-4	NA	TRBJ1-5	CASSPGTGSSGVSNQPQHF	TGTGCCAGCAGTCCCGGGACAGGCAGTTCAGGGGTTAGCAATCAGCCCCAGCATTTT
TRBD2	TRBV5-1	NA	TRBJ2-2	CASSLELAGSNTGELFF	TGCGCCAGCAGCTTGGAGCTAGCGGGGTCGAACACCGGGGAGCTGTTTTTT
NA	TRBV2	NA	TRBJ1-3	CASSALNSGNTIYF	TGTGCCAGCAGTGCCCTTAACTCTGGAAACACCATATATTTT
TRBD2	TRBV10-3	few	TRBJ2-3	CAISSGRLTDTQYF	TGTGCCATCAGTAGCGGGAGACTAACAGATACGCAGTATTTT
NA	TRBV29-1	NA	TRBJ1-2	CSVEGWGSSYTF	TGCAGCGTTGAAGGGTGGGGCAGTAGCTACACCTTC
NA	TRBV11-2	NA	TRBJ2-3	CASSLEPLTQYF	TGTGCCAGCAGCTTAGAACCCCTTACGCAGTATTTT
TRBD2	TRBV28	NA	TRBJ2-7	CASSLTAGGPFLSYEQYF	TGTGCCAGCAGTTTAACAGCGGGGGGTCCATTCCTCTCCTACGAGCAGTACTTC
NA	TRBV27	NA	TRBJ2-3	CASSQRGASWYF	TGTGCCAGCAGTCAAAGGGGGGCGAGTTGGTATTTT
NA	TRBV29-1	few	TRBJ1-1	CSVGGDKLNTEAFF	TGCAGCGTGGGGGGGGATAAACTTAACACTGAAGCTTTCTTT
TRBD1	TRBV2	NA	TRBJ1-6	CASSDGQANSPLHF	TGTGCCAGCAGTGACGGACAGGCAAATTCACCCCTCCACTTT
TRBD2	TRBV20-1	NA	TRBJ2-5	CSASGSGGFLETQYF	TGCAGTGCTAGTGGTAGCGGGGGATTTTTGGAGACCCAGTACTTC
NA	TRBV4-1	NA	TRBJ2-3	CASKVELTGLTDTQYF	TGCGCCAGCAAGGTGGAGTTAACGGGCCTCACAGATACGCAGTATTTT
TRBD1	TRBV6-4	NA	TRBJ1-6	CASSDSAGTAGFGNSPLHF	TGTGCCAGCAGTGACTCAGCCGGGACAGCGGGTTTTGGGAATTCACCCCTCCACTTT
NA	TRBV3-1	NA	TRBJ2-7	CATQEDDYNEQYF	TGTGCTACCCAAGAAGACGATTACAATGAGCAGTACTTC
TRBD2	TRBV2	NA	TRBJ2-1	CASSEAGLPIYNEQFF	TGTGCCAGCAGTGAAGCGGGACTACCTATTTACAATGAGCAGTTCTTC
NA	TRBV11-2	NA	TRBJ2-1	CASSSNENEQFF	TGTGCCAGCAGCTCCAACGAGAATGAGCAGTTCTTC
TRBD1	TRBV29-1	NA	TRBJ2-7	CSVVFTGGYEQYF	TGCAGCGTTGTCTTCACAGGGGGCTACGAGCAGTACTTC
NA	TRBV5-1	NA	TRBJ2-5	CASSPGSSLDEQYF	TGCGCCAGCAGCCCCGGGAGTAGCCTTGATGAGCAGTACTTC
NA	TRBV7-2	NA	TRBJ2-7	CASSLTTAGHEQYF	TGTGCCAGCAGCTTAACCACCGCGGGGCACGAGCAGTACTTC
TRBD1	TRBV7-2	few	TRBJ2-7	CASSLAGDSSYEQYF	TGTGCCAGCAGCTTAGCCGGGGACAGCTCCTACGAGCAGTACTTC
TRBD2	TRBV4-1	once	TRBJ2-7	CASSQVRLAGYEQYF	TGCGCCAGCAGCCAAGTGCGACTAGCGGGCTACGAGCAGTACTTC
TRBD2	TRBV7-9	NA	TRBJ2-3	CASSFPAGKDAQYF	TGTGCCAGCAGCTTCCCAGCGGGAAAAGATGCGCAGTATTTT
TRBD2	TRBV6-6	NA	TRBJ2-5	CASSEGLAGGQETQYF	TGTGCCAGCAGTGAGGGACTAGCGGGAGGGCAAGAGACCCAGTACTTC
TRBD1	TRBV10-3	NA	TRBJ2-5	CAISEQGAQETQYF	TGTGCCATCAGTGAGCAGGGGGCTCAAGAGACCCAGTACTTC
NA	TRBV20-1	NA	TRBJ1-2	CSALDSPYGYTF	TGCAGTGCCCTGGACAGTCCTTATGGCTACACCTTC
NA	TRBV5-5	NA	TRBJ1-1	CASSLQVRRDEAFF	TGTGCCAGCAGCTTGCAAGTTCGTAGGGACGAAGCTTTCTTT
NA	TRBV7-9	NA	TRBJ2-3	CASSVISGTDTQYF	TGTGCCAGCAGCGTAATCAGCGGCACAGATACGCAGTATTTT
TRBD2	TRBV30	NA	TRBJ2-5	CAWSDGLAQEQYF	TGTGCCTGGAGTGACGGACTAGCGCAGGAGCAGTACTTC
NA	TRBV28	NA	TRBJ2-7	CASSLGHTGEQYF	TGTGCCAGCAGTTTGGGTCATACGGGGGAGCAGTACTTC
NA	TRBV12-3/TRBV12-4	few	TRBJ2-1	CASEGVASEQFF	TGTGCCAGCGAGGGGGTGGCGTCTGAGCAGTTCTTC
TRBD2	TRBV7-2	NA	TRBJ2-1	CASSLYGREGYNEQFF	TGTGCCAGCAGCTTGTATGGCCGGGAGGGCTACAATGAGCAGTTCTTC
NA	TRBV10-3	NA	TRBJ2-5	CAISDPQRDVEETQYF	TGTGCCATCAGTGACCCTCAACGGGATGTCGAAGAGACCCAGTACTTC
NA	TRBV20-1	NA	TRBJ2-1	CSARPGVGNNEQFF	TGCAGTGCTAGACCCGGGGTTGGGAACAATGAGCAGTTCTTC
NA	TRBV6-5	NA	TRBJ2-3	CASSYSIQGFDTQYF	TGTGCCAGCAGTTACTCGATACAGGGATTCGATACGCAGTATTTT
NA	TRBV7-9	NA	TRBJ2-7	CASSPIGAGLNEQYF	TGTGCCAGCAGCCCTATTGGGGCAGGGCTCAACGAGCAGTACTTC
NA	TRBV2	NA	TRBJ2-1	CASSDRASATTWDEQFF	TGTGCCAGCAGTGATAGAGCTAGCGCGACTACCTGGGATGAGCAGTTCTTC
TRBD2	TRBV29-1	few	TRBJ2-1	CSSTGRLAGYNEQFF	TGCAGCTCTACGGGCCGACTAGCAGGTTACAATGAGCAGTTCTTC
NA	TRBV12-3/TRBV12-4	NA	TRBJ2-7	CASRGPAYEQYF	TGTGCCAGCCGGGGTCCCGCTTACGAGCAGTACTTC
TRBD2	TRBV3-1	NA	TRBJ2-1	CASSKRREGRYEQFF	TGTGCCAGCAGCAAAAGGCGGGAGGGCCGGTATGAGCAGTTCTTC
TRBD2	TRBV20-1	NA	TRBJ2-1	CSARANPGLAGAGEQFF	TGCAGTGCTAGAGCCAACCCGGGACTAGCGGGTGCCGGTGAGCAGTTCTTC
NA	TRBV10-1	once	TRBJ2-5	CASTLPVEEETQYF	TGCGCCAGCACCTTGCCAGTGGAGGAAGAGACCCAGTACTTC
NA	TRBV4-3	NA	TRBJ1-4	CASSHELVGAITNEKLFF	TGCGCCAGCAGCCACGAGCTCGTAGGGGCGATAACTAATGAAAAACTGTTTTTT